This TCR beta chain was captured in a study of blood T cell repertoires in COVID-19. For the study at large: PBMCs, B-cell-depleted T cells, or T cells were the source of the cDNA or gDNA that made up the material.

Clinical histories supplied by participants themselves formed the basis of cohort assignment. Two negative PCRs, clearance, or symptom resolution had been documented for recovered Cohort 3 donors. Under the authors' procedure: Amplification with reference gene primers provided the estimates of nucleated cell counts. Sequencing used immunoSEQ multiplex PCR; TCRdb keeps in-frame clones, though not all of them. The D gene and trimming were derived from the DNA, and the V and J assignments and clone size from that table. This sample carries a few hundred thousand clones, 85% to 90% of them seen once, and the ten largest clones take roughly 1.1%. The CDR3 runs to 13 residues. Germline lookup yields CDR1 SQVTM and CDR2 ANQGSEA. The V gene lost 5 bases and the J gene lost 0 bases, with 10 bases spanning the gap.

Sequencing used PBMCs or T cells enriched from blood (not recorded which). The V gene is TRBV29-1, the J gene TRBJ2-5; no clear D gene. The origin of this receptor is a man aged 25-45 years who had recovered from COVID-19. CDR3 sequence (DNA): TGCAGCGTTTTGATAGTAAACCAAGAGACCCAGTACTTC. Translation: CSVLIVNQETQYF.